This paragraph covers one T cell receptor (beta chain) sequence. Profiling relied on immunoSEQ multiplex PCR, and the TCRdb table lists in-frame clones only, not all of them. The table records around 43,000 clones, more than 70% of them present only once. Time point: pretreatment peripheral blood. This specimen belongs to a study of PD-L1 blockade in urothelial cancer. On the study more broadly: Patients had undergone 0 to 3 prior chemotherapy regimens. Blood analysis was done at 3 weeks (second dose) and 6 weeks after treatment began. Per blood sample, T cells had a median of about 130,000.

This TCR was recovered from a donor at least 40 years old with urothelial cancer. The input for sequencing was PBMCs, taken around atezolizumab (anti-PD-L1) treatment.

The CDR3 reads CASSPGTGYSGETQYF. The CDR3 DNA sequence: TGCGCCAGCAGCCCCGGGACAGGGTATTCGGGAGAGACCCAGTACTTC. The chain combines TRBV5-1 with TRBJ2-5; 9 bases map to TRBD1. Losses at the gene ends were 4 bases for V and 4 bases for J; bases not matched to a gene: 11. CDR1 and CDR2 from the germline V gene are SGHRS and YFSETQ. The length of the CDR3 is 16 residues.